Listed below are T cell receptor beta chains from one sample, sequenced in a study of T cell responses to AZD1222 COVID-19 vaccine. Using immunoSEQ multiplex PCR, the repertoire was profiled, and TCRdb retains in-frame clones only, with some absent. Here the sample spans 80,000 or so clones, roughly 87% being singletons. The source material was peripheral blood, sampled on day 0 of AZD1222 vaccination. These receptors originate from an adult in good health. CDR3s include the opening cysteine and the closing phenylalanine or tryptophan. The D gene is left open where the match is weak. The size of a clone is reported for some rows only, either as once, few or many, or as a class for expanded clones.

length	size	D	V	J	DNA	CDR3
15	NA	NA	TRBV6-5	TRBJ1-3	TGTGCCAGCAGTAACGACCGGTTCTCTGGAAACACCATATATTTT	CASSNDRFSGNTIYF
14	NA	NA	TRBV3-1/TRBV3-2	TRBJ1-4	TGTGCCAGCAGCCAAGAGGGACACTCGAAGGGGCTGTTTTTT	CASSQEGHSKGLFF
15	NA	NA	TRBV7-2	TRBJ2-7	TGTGCCAGCAGCCCCCACCTGACAGGTTACTACGAGCAGTACTTC	CASSPHLTGYYEQYF
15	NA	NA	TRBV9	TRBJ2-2	TGTGCCAGCAGCGTGGAAGGGCCAGCGGCCGGGGAGCTGTTTTTT	CASSVEGPAAGELFF
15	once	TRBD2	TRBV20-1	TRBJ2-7	TGCAGTGCTAGTTGGGGACTAGCGGGATATCCCGAGCAGTACTTC	CSASWGLAGYPEQYF
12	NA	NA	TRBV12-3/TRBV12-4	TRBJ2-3	TGTGCCAGCAGTTGGGGGCCAGATACGCAGTATTTT	CASSWGPDTQYF
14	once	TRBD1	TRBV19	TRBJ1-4	TGTGCCAGTAAGGGGGCAGCCGTTAATGAAAAACTGTTTTTT	CASKGAAVNEKLFF
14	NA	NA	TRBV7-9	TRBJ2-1	TGTGCCAGCACCCTTAGCGGCCGCGACAATGAGCAGTTCTTC	CASTLSGRDNEQFF
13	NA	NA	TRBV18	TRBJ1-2	TGTGCCAGCTCTCCCCAGACGACTTATGGCTACACCTTC	CASSPQTTYGYTF
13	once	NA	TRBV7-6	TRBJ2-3	TGTGCCAGCAGCCCCCGCCGGACAGATACGCAGTATTTT	CASSPRRTDTQYF
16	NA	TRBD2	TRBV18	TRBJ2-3	TGTGCCAGCTCACCACTTAGCGGGAGTTACGCAGATACGCAGTATTTT	CASSPLSGSYADTQYF
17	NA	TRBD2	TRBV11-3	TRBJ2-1	TGTGCCAGCAGCTTAGGGGTAGCGGGAGGGCTCTACAATGAGCAGTTCTTC	CASSLGVAGGLYNEQFF
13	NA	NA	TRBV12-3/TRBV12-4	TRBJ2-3	TGTGCCAGCAGTTTAAACAGCCTAAATACGCAGTATTTT	CASSLNSLNTQYF
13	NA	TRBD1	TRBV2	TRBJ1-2	TGTGCCAGCGGGCCCGGACAGGTCTCTGGCTACACCTTC	CASGPGQVSGYTF
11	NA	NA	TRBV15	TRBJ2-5	TGTGCCACCAGCAGCCAAGAGACCCAGTACTTC	CATSSQETQYF
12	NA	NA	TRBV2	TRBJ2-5	TGTGCCAGGGAAGGTTTCGGGCAGACCCAGTACTTC	CAREGFGQTQYF
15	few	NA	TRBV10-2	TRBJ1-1	TGCGCCAGCAGTCTAACAGGGACCATGAACACTGAAGCTTTCTTT	CASSLTGTMNTEAFF
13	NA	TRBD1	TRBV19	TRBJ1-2	TGTGCCAGTAGTATAGCGGCGGGACAGAGATACACCTTC	CASSIAAGQRYTF